One sample yielded the 23 T cell receptor beta chains listed below, sequenced in a study of T cell responses to AZD1222 COVID-19 vaccine. The assay was immunoSEQ multiplex PCR, and TCRdb's table has in-frame clones only and misses some. The sample lists about 200,000 clones, 70% to 90% seen once, with about 8% in the top ten. Specimen: peripheral blood, collected on day 0 of AZD1222 vaccination. All receptors come from an adult in good health.

In this sample, this clone turned up once. The chain recombines TRBV19 with TRBJ2-3, with D tentatively TRBD1 (6 bases). The V and J ends lost 6 bases and 5 bases respectively, with 18 bases between them. The CDR3 has 15 residues. Per germline, CDR1 LNHDA and CDR2 SQIVND (reference sequence). The CDR3 bases are TGTGCCAGTAGACCCGCTAGTAGGGGGAGAGATACGCAGTATTTT. It yields the protein CASRPASRGRDTQYF.

This chain links TRBV6-2 or TRBV6-3 with TRBJ1-5; D perhaps matches TRBD1 (5 bases). Germline V gene lookup returns CDR1 MNHEY and CDR2 SVGEGT. V was clipped by 7 bases and J by 6 bases, with 19 bases between them. The CDR3 runs to 15 residues. The CDR3 bases are TGTGCCAGCACCCCCGGGGGAGTGCGCGGTCAGCCCCAGCATTTT. This translates into CASTPGGVRGQPQHF.

V and J are TRBV6-5 and TRBJ1-6; D perhaps matches TRBD1 (5 bases). CDR3 length equals 15 residues. Between the trimmed V and J ends, which lost 7 bases and 7 bases, there was a span of 17 bases. Germline V gene sequence: CDR1 MNHEY, CDR2 SVGAGI. The chain's CDR3 is CASTLRGTANSPLHF. The CDR3, as DNA: TGTGCCAGCACTCTGCGCGGGACTGCCAATTCACCCCTCCACTTT.

The V gene is TRBV28, the J gene TRBJ2-5; D is unresolved. CDR3 length equals 14 residues. V lost 3 bases, J lost 5 bases, and 13 bases lay in between. Germline V gene sequence: CDR1 MDHEN, CDR2 SYDVKM. This CDR3 reads CASSFDPQAETQYF. The CDR3 nucleotides are TGTGCCAGCAGTTTTGACCCGCAGGCGGAGACCCAGTACTTC. Drawing the rest from reference TRBV28 and TRBJ2-5, the complete variable domain is DVKVTQSSRYLVKRTGEKVFLECVQDMDHENMFWYRQDPGLGLRLIYFSYDVKMKEKGDIPEGYSVSREKKERFSLILESASTNQTSMYLCASSFDPQAETQYFGPGTRLLVL.

This clone has a handful of counts. The V gene is TRBV27, the J gene TRBJ1-6; 8 nucleotides line up with TRBD1. In germline, CDR1 is MNHEY, CDR2 SMNVEV (reference sequence). This CDR3 contains 15 residues. V shed 3 bases and J 8 bases; nucleotides not matched to a gene: 6. The CDR3 loop is CASSLETGAYSPLHF. DNA for the CDR3: TGTGCCAGCAGTTTGGAGACAGGGGCATATTCACCCCTCCACTTT.

The chain links TRBV6-2 or TRBV6-3 to TRBJ1-2, with TRBD1 identical over 9 bases. Per the germline V gene, CDR1 is MNHEY and CDR2 is SVGEGT. The CDR3 contains 14 residues. V was clipped by 7 bases and J by 3 bases; unmatched bases: 6. CDR3 protein: CASIPGQGYYGYTF. CDR3 nucleotide sequence: TGTGCCAGCATCCCGGGACAGGGATACTATGGCTACACCTTC.

This clone was seen just once. Here the CDR3 reads CASSPYTSSYNEQFF. The DNA for the CDR3 is TGTGCCAGCAGTCCCTACACGAGCTCCTACAATGAGCAGTTCTTC. The gene calls are TRBV6-5 and TRBJ2-1, with D unresolved. In germline, CDR1 is MNHEY, CDR2 SVGAGI. The ends were cut back, 5 bases at V and 0 bases at J, with 11 bases in the middle. CDR3 length: 15 amino acids.

On this clone: A junction end diverges from the germline sequence, so it may reflect a read error. The V and J genes are TRBV2 and TRBJ1-3; D not certain. Germline V CDR1 and CDR2: SNHLY, FYNNEI. There are 15 residues in the CDR3. CDR3 in DNA: TGTGCCAGCAGCGAAGGATCTCTCTCTGGAAACACCATATATTTT. Its protein product is CASSEGSLSGNTIYF.

The J gene is TRBJ2-5, the V gene TRBV2; D is unclear. The germline gives CDR1 SNHLY, CDR2 FYNNEI. The CDR3 has 11 residues. The V and J ends lost 6 bases and 5 bases respectively, with 7 bases between them. CDR3 sequence: CASRADETQYF. In DNA form, the CDR3 reads TGTGCCAGCAGGGCAGACGAGACCCAGTACTTC.

The V call is TRBV3-1 (or the pseudogene TRBV3-2), the J call TRBJ1-5; D might be TRBD1 (6 bases). Germline assignment: CDR1 LGHDT and CDR2 YNNKEL (reference sequence). Trimming removed 2 bases at V and 0 bases at J, with 11 bases between. The CDR3 totals 16 residues. This CDR3 is CASSQSGEYSNQPQHF. The CDR3 DNA reads TGTGCCAGCAGCCAATCAGGGGAATATAGCAATCAGCCCCAGCATTTT.

V usage is TRBV14 and J usage is TRBJ2-7, with 9 bases matching TRBD1. From germline, CDR1 is SGHDN and CDR2 FVKESK. The CDR3 covers 17 residues. Unmatched junction bases numbered 9, after V lost 2 bases and J lost 1 base. This chain's CDR3 is CASSQSPGQGVSYEQYF. CDR3 in DNA: TGTGCCAGCAGCCAAAGCCCGGGACAGGGTGTATCCTACGAGCAGTACTTC.

The rearrangement links TRBV11-2 to TRBJ1-5; TRBD1 matches at 9 bases. With 4 bases clipped from V and 3 bases from J, the junction kept 7 bases outside the gene matches. Germline values: CDR1 SGHAT, CDR2 FQNNGV. The CDR3 consists of 16 residues. CDR3 region: CASSSGTGKANQPQHF. The CDR3 bases are TGTGCCAGCAGCTCGGGGACAGGGAAGGCCAATCAGCCCCAGCATTTT.

This chain connects TRBV25-1 to TRBJ2-3; TRBD2 aligns across 8 bases. V was pared by 4 bases and J by 2 bases, with 14 bases of the junction left unmatched. The CDR3 loop spans 18 amino acids. Germline values: CDR1 MGHDK, CDR2 SYGVNS. The CDR3 DNA reads as TGTGCCAGCAGTGGGGGGGTAGCGGGAACACTATACACAGATACGCAGTATTTT. Protein sequence: CASSGGVAGTLYTDTQYF.

The rearrangement links TRBV21-1 to TRBJ1-1; TRBD1 is the table's D call, not checked against the DNA. TRBV21-1 is tagged as a pseudogene. The CDR3 runs 15 residues. The DNA of the CDR3 is TGTGCCAGCAGCAAAGTTAGGGGGTGGCACACTGAAGCTTTCTTT. It codes for CASSKVRGWHTEAFF.

V is TRBV10-3 and J is TRBJ1-5; TRBD1 matches at 7 bases. V trimming: 10 bases; J trimming: 1 base; junction bases outside the gene matches: 7. Germline V gene lookup returns CDR1 ENHRY and CDR2 SYGVKD. The CDR3 length is 14 residues. In DNA form, the CDR3 reads TGTGCCACCGTACAGGGGTTGAGCAATCAGCCCCAGCATTTT. It yields the protein CATVQGLSNQPQHF.

V is TRBV27 and J is TRBJ1-4; D ambiguous. Germline V gene data show CDR1 as MNHEY and CDR2 as SMNVEV (reference sequence). Trimming took off 3 bases at V and 7 bases at J, with 6 bases between the two ends. The CDR3 runs 12 residues. CDR3: CASSFLGEKLFF. CDR3 nucleotide sequence: TGTGCCAGCAGTTTCCTTGGTGAAAAACTGTTTTTT.

Only one count was recorded for this clone. Within the sample, other DNA sequences also encode this same CDR3. V is TRBV5-1 and J is TRBJ1-1; no clear D gene. The CDR3 has 12 amino acids. Trimming removed 0 bases at V and 3 bases at J, with 3 bases between. Germline loops: CDR1 SGHRS, CDR2 YFSETQ. The CDR3 loop reads CASSLVDTEAFF. The DNA for the CDR3 is TGCGCCAGCAGCTTGGTTGACACTGAAGCTTTCTTT.

The chain employs TRBV4-2 and TRBJ2-4, with 10 bases lining up with TRBD2. V lost 0 bases and J lost 8; bases outside the gene matches: 7. Germline assignment: CDR1 LGHNA and CDR2 YNFKEQ. This CDR3 has 16 amino acids. CDR3 sequence (DNA): TGTGCCAGCAGCCAAGACAACCTAGCGGGGGAAGACATTCAGTACTTC. It specifies CASSQDNLAGEDIQYF.

The chain couples TRBV3-1 (or the pseudogene TRBV3-2) to TRBJ2-2; 7 positions match TRBD1. This CDR3 has 14 residues. V lost 4 bases to trimming and J lost 5 bases; unmatched junction nucleotides: 4. Germline CDR1 is LGHDT and CDR2 is YNNKEL (reference sequence). The CDR3 reads CASSRDRKTGELFF. In nucleotides, the CDR3 is TGTGCCAGCAGCCGGGACAGAAAAACCGGGGAGCTGTTTTTT.

V and J are TRBV30 and TRBJ2-2; TRBD1 matches 9 bases. The germline CDR1 and CDR2 sequences are GTSNPN and SVGIG (reference sequence). The CDR3 length is 20 residues. V lost 0 bases, J lost 3 bases, and 17 bases stayed unmatched. The CDR3 region is CAWSVGTRTGAFGDTGELFF. In DNA, the CDR3 is TGTGCCTGGAGTGTGGGAACGAGGACAGGGGCCTTCGGGGACACCGGGGAGCTGTTTTTT.

This clone occurred once. J is TRBJ1-6 and V is TRBV9; the match to TRBD1 covers 11 bases. Unmatched junction bases numbered 5, after V lost 0 bases and J lost 9 bases. The germline gives CDR1 SGDLS, CDR2 YYNGEE. The CDR3 contains 16 residues. The CDR3 sequence is CASSVVGQGAGSPLHF. CDR3 bases: TGTGCCAGCAGCGTAGTTGGACAGGGGGCAGGTTCACCCCTCCACTTT.

This clone was detected only a few times. The rearrangement uses TRBV2 and TRBJ1-2; D ambiguous. From germline, CDR1 is SNHLY and CDR2 FYNNEI. Trimming stripped 8 bases from V and 5 bases from J, with 15 bases between. The CDR3 length is 13 residues. CDR3 in DNA: TGTGCCAGCCCCAGAGTCGGAGAGTATGGCTACACCTTC. Residues: CASPRVGEYGYTF. The whole variable domain, filled in from reference TRBV2 and TRBJ1-2, reads EPEVTQTPSHQVTQMGQEVILRCVPISNHLYFYWYRQILGQKVEFLVSFYNNEISEKSEIFDDQFSVERPDGSNFTLKIRSTKLEDSAMYFCASPRVGEYGYTFGSGTRLTVV.

V is TRBV2 and J is TRBJ1-5; TRBD1 might be the D (6 bases). The germline CDR1 and CDR2 sequences are SNHLY and FYNNEI. V lost 4 bases, J lost 5 bases, and 12 bases lay in between. The CDR3 is 14 amino acids. The CDR3 loop is CASSVGGSYQPQHF. The CDR3 nucleotides read TGTGCCAGCAGTGTAGGGGGGTCCTATCAGCCCCAGCATTTT.